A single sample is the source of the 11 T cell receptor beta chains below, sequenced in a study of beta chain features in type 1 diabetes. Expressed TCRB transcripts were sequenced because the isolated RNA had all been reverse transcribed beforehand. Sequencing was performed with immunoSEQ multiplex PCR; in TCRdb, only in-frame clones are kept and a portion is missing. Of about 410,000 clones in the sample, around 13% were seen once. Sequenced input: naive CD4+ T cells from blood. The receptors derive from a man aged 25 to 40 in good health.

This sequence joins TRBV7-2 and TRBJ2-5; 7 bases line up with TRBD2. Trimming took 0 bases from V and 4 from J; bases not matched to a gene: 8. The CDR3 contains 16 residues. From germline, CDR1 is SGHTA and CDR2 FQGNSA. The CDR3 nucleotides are TGTGCCAGCAGCTTAGCGCTGACGGGGGGTGGAGAGACCCAGTACTTC. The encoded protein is CASSLALTGGGETQYF.

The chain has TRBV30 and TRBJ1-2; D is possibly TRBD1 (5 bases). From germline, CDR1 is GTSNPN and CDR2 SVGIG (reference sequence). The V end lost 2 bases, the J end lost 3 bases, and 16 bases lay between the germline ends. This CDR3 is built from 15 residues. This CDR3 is CAWSIHLRDHYGYTF. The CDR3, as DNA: TGTGCCTGGAGTATCCACCTACGGGACCACTATGGCTACACCTTC.

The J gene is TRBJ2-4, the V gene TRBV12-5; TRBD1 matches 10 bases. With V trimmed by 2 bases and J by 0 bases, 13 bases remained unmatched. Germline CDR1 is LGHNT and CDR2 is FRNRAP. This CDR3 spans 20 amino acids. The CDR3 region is CASGLTFRTGGYLAKNIQYF. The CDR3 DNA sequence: TGTGCTAGTGGTTTGACCTTCCGGACAGGGGGATACCTAGCCAAAAACATTCAGTACTTC.

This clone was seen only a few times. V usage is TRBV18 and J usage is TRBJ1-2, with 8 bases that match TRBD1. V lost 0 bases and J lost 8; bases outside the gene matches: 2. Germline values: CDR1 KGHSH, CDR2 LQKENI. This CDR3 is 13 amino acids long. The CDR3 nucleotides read TGTGCCAGCTCACCACCCGGGGACAGGGGCTACACCTTC. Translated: CASSPPGDRGYTF.

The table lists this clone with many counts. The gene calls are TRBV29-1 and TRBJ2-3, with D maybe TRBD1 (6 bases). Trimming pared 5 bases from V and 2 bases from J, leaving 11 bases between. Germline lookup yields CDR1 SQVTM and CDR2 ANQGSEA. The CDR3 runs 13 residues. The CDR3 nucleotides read TGCAGCGTTCAGGGGCAATACACAGATACGCAGTATTTT. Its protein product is CSVQGQYTDTQYF.

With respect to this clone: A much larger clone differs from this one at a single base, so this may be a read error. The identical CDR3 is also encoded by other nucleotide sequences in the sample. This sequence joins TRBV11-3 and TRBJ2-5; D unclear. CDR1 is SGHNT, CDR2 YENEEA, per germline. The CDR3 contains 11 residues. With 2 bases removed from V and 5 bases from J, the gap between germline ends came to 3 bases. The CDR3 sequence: CASSLRETQYF. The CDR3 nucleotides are TGTGCCAGCAGCTTAAGGGAGACCCAGTACTTC.

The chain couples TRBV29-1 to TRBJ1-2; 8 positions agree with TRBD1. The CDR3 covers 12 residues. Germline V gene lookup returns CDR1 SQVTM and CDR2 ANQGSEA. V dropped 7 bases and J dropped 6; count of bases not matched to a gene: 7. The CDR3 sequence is CSAGQVADGYTF. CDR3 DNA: TGCAGCGCGGGACAGGTGGCGGATGGCTACACCTTC.

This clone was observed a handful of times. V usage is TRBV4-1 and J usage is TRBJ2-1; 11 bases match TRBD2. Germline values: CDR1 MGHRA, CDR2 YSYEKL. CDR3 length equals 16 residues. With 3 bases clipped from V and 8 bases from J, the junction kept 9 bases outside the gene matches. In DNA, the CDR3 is TGCGCCAGCAGCCAGACTAGCGGGACGTTCTATGATGAGCAGTTCTTC. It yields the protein CASSQTSGTFYDEQFF.

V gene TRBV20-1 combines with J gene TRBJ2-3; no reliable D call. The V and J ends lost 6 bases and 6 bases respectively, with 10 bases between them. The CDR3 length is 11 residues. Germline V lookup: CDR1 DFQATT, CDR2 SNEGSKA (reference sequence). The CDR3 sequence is CSACTRDTQYF. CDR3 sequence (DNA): TGCAGTGCCTGCACGAGGGATACGCAGTATTTT.

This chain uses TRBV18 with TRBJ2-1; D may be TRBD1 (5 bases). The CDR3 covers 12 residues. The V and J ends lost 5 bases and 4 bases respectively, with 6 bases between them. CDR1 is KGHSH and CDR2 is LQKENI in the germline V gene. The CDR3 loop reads CASSAGYNEQFF. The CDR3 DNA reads TGTGCCAGCTCAGCAGGGTACAATGAGCAGTTCTTC.

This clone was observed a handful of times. This chain's CDR3 is CASSPMSGTDTQYF. The CDR3, as DNA: TGTGCCAGCTCACCCATGTCAGGGACAGATACGCAGTATTTT. The rearrangement uses TRBV18 and TRBJ2-3, with a possible D match to TRBD1 (5 bases). CDR1 and CDR2 (germline): KGHSH, LQKENI. V was trimmed by 3 bases and J by 3 bases, leaving 10 bases between them. This CDR3 has 14 amino acids.